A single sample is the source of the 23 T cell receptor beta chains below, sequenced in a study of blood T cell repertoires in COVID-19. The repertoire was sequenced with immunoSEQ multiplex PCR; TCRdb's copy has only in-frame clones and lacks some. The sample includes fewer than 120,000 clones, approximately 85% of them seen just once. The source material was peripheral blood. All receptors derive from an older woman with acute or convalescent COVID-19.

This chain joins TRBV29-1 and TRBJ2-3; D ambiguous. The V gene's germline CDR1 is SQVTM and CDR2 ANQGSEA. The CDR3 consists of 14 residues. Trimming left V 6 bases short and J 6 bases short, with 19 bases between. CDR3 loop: CSVPDPSMEDTQYF. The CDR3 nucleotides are TGCAGCGTCCCTGACCCTTCTATGGAGGATACGCAGTATTTT.

CDR3 region: CASDGYTF. The CDR3 nucleotides are TGTGCCTCTGATGGCTACACCTTC. V gene TRBV30 combines with J gene TRBJ1-2, with D uncertain. The CDR3 spans 8 residues. Looked up from germline, CDR1 is GTSNPN and CDR2 is SVGIG (reference sequence). Trimming took off 7 bases at V and 6 bases at J, with 3 bases between the two ends. The full variable domain, completed using reference TRBV30 and TRBJ1-2, is SQTIHQWPATLVQPVGSPLSLECTVEGTSNPNLYWYRQAAGRGLQLLFYSVGIGQISSEVPQNLSASRPQDRQFILSSKKLLLSDSGFYLCASDGYTFGSGTRLTVV.

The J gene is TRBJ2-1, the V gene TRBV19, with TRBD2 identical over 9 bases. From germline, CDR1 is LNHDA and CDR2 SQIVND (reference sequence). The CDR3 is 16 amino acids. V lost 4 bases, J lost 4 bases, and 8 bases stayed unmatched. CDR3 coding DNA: TGTGCCAGTAGTACCCAAGCGGGGGGCCTTTACAATGAGCAGTTCTTC. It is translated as CASSTQAGGLYNEQFF.

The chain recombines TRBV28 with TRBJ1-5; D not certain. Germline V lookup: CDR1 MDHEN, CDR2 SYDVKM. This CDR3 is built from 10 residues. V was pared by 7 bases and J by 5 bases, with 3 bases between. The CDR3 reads CASNYQPQHF. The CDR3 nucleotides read TGTGCCAGCAACTATCAGCCCCAGCATTTT. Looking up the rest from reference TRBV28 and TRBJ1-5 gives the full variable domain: DVKVTQSSRYLVKRTGEKVFLECVQDMDHENMFWYRQDPGLGLRLIYFSYDVKMKEKGDIPEGYSVSREKKERFSLILESASTNQTSMYLCASNYQPQHFGDGTRLSIL.

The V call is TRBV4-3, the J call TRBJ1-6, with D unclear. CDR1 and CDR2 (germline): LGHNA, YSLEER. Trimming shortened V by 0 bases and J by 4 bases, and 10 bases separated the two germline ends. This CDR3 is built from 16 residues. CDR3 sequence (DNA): TGCGCCAGCAGCCAAGATCGTAACAGATATAATTCACCCCTCCACTTT. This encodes CASSQDRNRYNSPLHF.

CDR3 protein: CASRLAGAGNEQFF. The CDR3 bases are TGTGCCAGCCGGCTAGCGGGGGCCGGCAATGAGCAGTTCTTC. J is TRBJ2-1 and V is TRBV6-5, with 10 bases lining up with TRBD2. V was pared by 8 bases and J by 6 bases, with 7 bases of the junction left unmatched. CDR1 and CDR2 from the germline V gene are MNHEY and SVGAGI. The CDR3 contains 14 residues.

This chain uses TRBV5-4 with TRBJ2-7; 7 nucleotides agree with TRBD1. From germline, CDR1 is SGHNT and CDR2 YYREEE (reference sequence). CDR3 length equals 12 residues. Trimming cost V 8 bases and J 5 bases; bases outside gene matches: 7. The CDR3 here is CARETGYHEQYF. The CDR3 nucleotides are TGTGCCAGAGAGACAGGGTACCACGAGCAGTACTTC.

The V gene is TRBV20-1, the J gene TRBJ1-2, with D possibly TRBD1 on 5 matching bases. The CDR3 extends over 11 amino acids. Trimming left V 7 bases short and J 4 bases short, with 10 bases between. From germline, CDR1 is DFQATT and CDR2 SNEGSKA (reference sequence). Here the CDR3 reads CSVGTPYGYTF. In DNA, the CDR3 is TGCAGTGTTGGGACTCCCTATGGCTACACCTTC.

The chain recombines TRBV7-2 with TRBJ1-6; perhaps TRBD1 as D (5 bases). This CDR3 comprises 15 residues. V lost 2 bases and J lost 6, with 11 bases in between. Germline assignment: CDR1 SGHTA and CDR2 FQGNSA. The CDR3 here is CASSLFQGTNSPLHF. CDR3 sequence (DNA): TGTGCCAGCAGCTTATTCCAGGGTACTAATTCACCCCTCCACTTT.

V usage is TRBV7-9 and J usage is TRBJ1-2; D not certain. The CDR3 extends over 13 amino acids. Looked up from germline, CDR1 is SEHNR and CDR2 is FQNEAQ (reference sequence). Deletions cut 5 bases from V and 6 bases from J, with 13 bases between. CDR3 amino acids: CASSPRGGDGYTF. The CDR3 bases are TGTGCCAGCAGCCCTAGAGGTGGCGATGGCTACACCTTC.

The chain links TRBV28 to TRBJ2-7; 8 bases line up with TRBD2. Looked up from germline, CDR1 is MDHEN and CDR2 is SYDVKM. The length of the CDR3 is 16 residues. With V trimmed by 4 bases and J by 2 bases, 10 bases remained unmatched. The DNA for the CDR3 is TGTGCCAGCAGTTCATGGCGGCGGGGGGAGGCCTACGAGCAGTACTTC. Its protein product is CASSSWRRGEAYEQYF.

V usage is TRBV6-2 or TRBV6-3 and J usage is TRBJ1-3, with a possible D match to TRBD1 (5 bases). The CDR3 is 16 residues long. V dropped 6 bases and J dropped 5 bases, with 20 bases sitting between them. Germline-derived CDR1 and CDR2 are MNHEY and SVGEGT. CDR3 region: CASSLQQDTTRNTIYF. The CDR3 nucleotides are TGTGCCAGCAGCCTACAGCAGGACACGACGCGAAACACCATATATTTT.

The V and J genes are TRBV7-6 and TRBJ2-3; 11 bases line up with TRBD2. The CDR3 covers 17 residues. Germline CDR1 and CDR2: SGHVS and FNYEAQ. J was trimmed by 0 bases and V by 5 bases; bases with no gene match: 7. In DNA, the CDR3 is TGTGCCAGCAGCGCTGGGACTAGCGGAGCTAGCACAGATACGCAGTATTTT. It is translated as CASSAGTSGASTDTQYF.

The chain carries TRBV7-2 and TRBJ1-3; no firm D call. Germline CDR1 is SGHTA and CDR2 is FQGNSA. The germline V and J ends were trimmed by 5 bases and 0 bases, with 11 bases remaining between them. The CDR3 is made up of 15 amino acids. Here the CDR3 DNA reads TGTGCCAGCAGCATATCCCAGTCCTCTGGAAACACCATATATTTT. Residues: CASSISQSSGNTIYF.

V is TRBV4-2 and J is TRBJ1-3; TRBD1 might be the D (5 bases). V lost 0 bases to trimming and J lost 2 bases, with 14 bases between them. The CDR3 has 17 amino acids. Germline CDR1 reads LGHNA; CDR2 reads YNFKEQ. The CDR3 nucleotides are TGTGCCAGCAGCCAAGAAATCGGGTCAGGGCCTGGAAACACCATATATTTT. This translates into CASSQEIGSGPGNTIYF.

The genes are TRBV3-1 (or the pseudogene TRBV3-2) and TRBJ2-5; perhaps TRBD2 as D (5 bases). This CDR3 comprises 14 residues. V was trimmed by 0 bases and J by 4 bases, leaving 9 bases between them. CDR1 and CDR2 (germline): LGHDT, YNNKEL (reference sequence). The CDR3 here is CASSQDARGETQYF. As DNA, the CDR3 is TGTGCCAGCAGCCAAGATGCCCGGGGAGAGACCCAGTACTTC.

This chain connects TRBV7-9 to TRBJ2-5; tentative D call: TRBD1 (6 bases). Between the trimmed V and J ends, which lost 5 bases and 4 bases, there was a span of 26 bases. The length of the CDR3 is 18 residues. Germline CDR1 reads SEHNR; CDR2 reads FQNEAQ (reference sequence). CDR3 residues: CASSPTTPTHQGGETQYF. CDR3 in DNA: TGTGCCAGCAGCCCAACCACCCCCACCCATCAAGGGGGAGAGACCCAGTACTTC.

CDR3 DNA: TGTGCCACCAGTGATAGGGGACAGGGGCACAATGAGCAGTTCTTC. It yields the protein CATSDRGQGHNEQFF. The chain combines TRBV24-1 with TRBJ2-1; 10 bases are shared with TRBD1. CDR1 and CDR2 (germline): KGHDR, SFDVKD. The CDR3 consists of 15 residues. With V trimmed by 3 bases and J by 5 bases, 3 bases remained unmatched.

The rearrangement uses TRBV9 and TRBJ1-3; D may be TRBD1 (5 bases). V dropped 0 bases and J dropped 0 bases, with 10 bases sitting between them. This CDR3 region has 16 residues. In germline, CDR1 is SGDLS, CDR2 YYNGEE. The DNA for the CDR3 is TGTGCCAGCAGCGTAGAATGGGGGGGCTCTGGAAACACCATATATTTT. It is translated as CASSVEWGGSGNTIYF.

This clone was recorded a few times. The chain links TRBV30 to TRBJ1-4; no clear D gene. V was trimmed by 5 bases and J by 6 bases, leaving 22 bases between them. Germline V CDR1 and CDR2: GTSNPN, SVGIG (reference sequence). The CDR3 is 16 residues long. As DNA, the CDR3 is TGTGCCTGGGGAGTCGCAGAGGTAGCTCTGTATGAAAAACTGTTTTTT. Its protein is CAWGVAEVALYEKLFF.

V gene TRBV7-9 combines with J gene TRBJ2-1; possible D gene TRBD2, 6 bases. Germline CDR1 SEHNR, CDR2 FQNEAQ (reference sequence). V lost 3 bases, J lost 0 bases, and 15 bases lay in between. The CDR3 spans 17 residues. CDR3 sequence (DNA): TGTGCCAGCAGCTTCCCTTGGGGGGTTAGCTCCTACAATGAGCAGTTCTTC. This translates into CASSFPWGVSSYNEQFF.

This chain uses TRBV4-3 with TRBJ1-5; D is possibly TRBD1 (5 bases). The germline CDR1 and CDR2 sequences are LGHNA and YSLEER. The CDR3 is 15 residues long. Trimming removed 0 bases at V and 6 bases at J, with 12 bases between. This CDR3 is CASSQDGGGSQPQHF. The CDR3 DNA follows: TGCGCCAGCAGCCAAGATGGGGGGGGGAGTCAGCCCCAGCATTTT.

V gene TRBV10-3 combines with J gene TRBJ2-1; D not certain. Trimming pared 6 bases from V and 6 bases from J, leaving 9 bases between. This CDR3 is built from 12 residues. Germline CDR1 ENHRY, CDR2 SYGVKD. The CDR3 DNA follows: TGTGCCATCAGCCACAGTCGCAATGAGCAGTTCTTC. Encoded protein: CAISHSRNEQFF.